This T cell receptor beta chain was found in a study of CD8 T cell repertoires and HIV-1 epitope variants (TCRdb year 2020). A note on the overall study: T cells were stimulated in separate culture wells with each of twenty-five peptides representing autologous and known Gag and Nef epitope variants. Control conditions included a CMV, EBV and flu peptide pool, the Ebola AY9 epitope as negative control, and a no-peptide well. Tested epitopes included three Gag epitope families and Nef HW9 and YT9. Using the EasySep Human T Cell Enrichment Kit, T cells were enriched and then co-cultured with an equal number of autologous T cell-negative cells acting as antigen-presenting cells. For 10 days the cultures were kept in IMDM with gentamicin, and on days 3 and 7 half of the media was changed with IL-2, IL-7 and IL-15 added. An aliquot of 1M T cells was set aside as an uncultured baseline condition, separate from the 83 T cell cultures. A total of about 87 T cell cultures were run, with each culture condition done in triplicate except for one peptide, which was done in duplicate. Findings and caveats that apply to the study as a whole: The study identified eight to ten antigen-specific TCR beta clonotypes, roughly 6 of which appeared to be cross-reactive for autologous or known escape epitope variants. About 5 clonotypes recognized the Nef KF9 family and one the HW9 family, with no responses to the TAALDMSHF plasma variant. The assay could identify only TCR beta chains and pointed to proliferation in response to antigen, not to T cell function or cytokine profile.

About this clone itself: The specificity of this receptor is unknown. It has no much larger one-base neighbor in the sample; base qualities were not kept.

Trimming removed 5 bases from V and 6 bases from J; the gene matches leave 10 bases unexplained. From its cysteine to its phenylalanine, the CDR3 spans 14 amino acids. The CDR3 DNA has 42 bases and is translated from base 1. Based on the germline V gene, the CDR1 and CDR2 sequences are MNHNS and SASEGT. The immunoSEQ platform was used to sequence TCR beta CDR3 regions at survey depth. The QIAamp DNA micro kit was used to extract genomic DNA from every cultured and uncultured CD8+ T cell population. Per the original workflow: Samples with under 5,000 productive reads were excluded, and this exclusion removed about 7% of the 75 HIV peptide-stimulated cultures. A MANAFEST web app trimmed sequences to CDR3 and removed nonproductive sequences, CDR3s under 5 amino acids, and those not starting C or ending F/W. To count as antigen-specific, a clonotype had to be expanded in at least 2 of 3 replicates compared with the no-peptide control at FDR 0.01, and only within one epitope family. A frequency at least fivefold higher than in wells stimulated with peptides from other epitope families was additionally required for specific clonotypes. The immuneACCESS repertoire file appears here via TCRdb, limited to in-frame rearrangements. These files lack a portion of the clones; in checked studies, under half of the deficit traces to unresolved V genes, and the cause of the others is not known. The V and J calls and the clone size are those of that table, but D and trimming were determined from the DNA. The sample table holds about 4,600 clones, of which 66% were seen once. About 46% of the sample is in the top ten clones.

The EasySep Human CD8+ T Cell Enrichment Kit was used on day 10 to isolate CD8+ T cells from every culture. This sequence originates from a male donor with HIV. The sample comprised cultured CD8+ T cells derived from PBMCs. The chain is encoded by TRBV6-1 joined to TRBJ2-7, and TRBD1 matches 7 of the central bases. The CDR3 protein sequence reads: CASSRDRDSGEQYF. In nucleotides, the sequence is TGTGCCAGCAGTCGAGACAGGGATTCGGGCGAGCAGTACTTC.